The present T cell receptor (beta chain) was sequenced within a study of T cell changes during pregnancy in multiple sclerosis (dated by TCRdb to the late 2010s). Some background on the complete study: In women with multiple sclerosis, the researchers looked at how the T cell repertoire shifted as pregnancy progressed.

Worth noting for this clone: The specificity of this receptor is unknown. No quality values exist for individual bases; no much larger clone is one base distant.

The library was made by the immunoSEQ multiplex PCR assay. TCRdb took this table from immuneACCESS and kept in-frame rearrangements with V and J called. Such tables lack part of the clones; where checked against another copy, unresolved V genes explain under half of the gap, and the rest is unexplained. The sample records about 40,000 clones, roughly 88% of which are singletons. Of the sample, over 4% is held by the ten largest clones. Trimming accounts for 4 bases at V and 2 bases at J, while the number of junction bases matched to no gene is 6. Spanning cysteine to phenylalanine, the CDR3 consists of 16 amino acids. Left in the record is the CDR3 DNA by itself, 48 bases read in frame from the first base. As encoded in the germline V gene, CDR1 is SGHDN while CDR2 is FVKESK.

The receptor chain draws on TRBV14 and TRBJ2-3; the junction holds 10 bases that match TRBD2. The sequencing here drew on peripheral blood, taken in the first trimester of pregnancy. The receptor was isolated from a female donor in good health, enrolled as a control in a pregnancy study. DNA sequence: TGTGCCAGCAGCCGTGTAGCGGGGGGTATCACAGATACGCAGTATTTT. Its translation reads: CASSRVAGGITDTQYF. Full variable domain (CDR3 extended with the reference TRBV14 and TRBJ2-3 proteins): EAGVTQFPSHSVIEKGQTVTLRCDPISGHDNLYWYRRVMGKEIKFLLHFVKESKQDESGMPNNRFLAERTGGTYSTLKVQPAELEDSGVYFCASSRVAGGITDTQYFGPGTRLTVL.